These 21 T cell receptor beta chains came from one sample sequenced in a study of beta chain features in type 1 diabetes. Reverse transcribing all isolated RNA meant expressed TCRB transcripts were sequenced. Here immunoSEQ multiplex PCR was the method, and the copy in TCRdb shows in-frame clones only, minus some. Among about 130,000 clones listed, around a tenth were seen once. Specimen: central memory CD4+ T cells from blood. These receptors were collected from a man aged 18 to 29 in good health.

This clone was detected only a few times. This chain uses TRBV7-2 with TRBJ2-5; 8 nucleotides match TRBD1. J lost 2 bases, V lost 3 bases, and 5 bases had no gene match. The CDR3 is 15 amino acids. CDR1 and CDR2 from the germline V gene are SGHTA and FQGNSA. The DNA for the CDR3 is TGTGCCAGCAGCTTTACCGGGACAGGTCAAGAGACCCAGTACTTC. Protein: CASSFTGTGQETQYF.

The genes are TRBV11-2 and TRBJ2-1; maybe TRBD2 (5 bases). Trimming removed 4 bases from V and 0 bases from J, with 10 bases in between. The CDR3 extends over 15 amino acids. Germline CDR1 and CDR2: SGHAT and FQNNGV. This chain's CDR3 is CASSSLRGSYNEQFF. CDR3 bases: TGTGCCAGCAGCTCCTTACGGGGCTCCTACAATGAGCAGTTCTTC.

This clone was seen only a few times. This chain uses TRBV9 with TRBJ2-3; TRBD2 is a possible D gene (6 bases). The CDR3 spans 14 residues. Looked up from germline, CDR1 is SGDLS and CDR2 is YYNGEE. Trimming cost V 3 bases and J 0 bases, with 8 bases left between them. The CDR3 DNA follows: TGTGCCAGCAGCGGGCGGGGCAGCACAGATACGCAGTATTTT. Its protein product is CASSGRGSTDTQYF. The full variable domain, in which reference TRBV9 and TRBJ2-3 provide the parts outside the CDR3, is DSGVTQTPKHLITATGQRVTLRCSPRSGDLSVYWYQQSLDQGLQFLIQYYNGEERAKGNILERFSAQQFPDLHSELNLSSLELGDSALYFCASSGRGSTDTQYFGPGTRLTVL.

The CDR3 DNA reads as TGTGCCAGCAGCTTTCATTTGGCCAATGAGCAGTTCTTC. Its protein product is CASSFHLANEQFF. This chain connects TRBV7-2 to TRBJ2-1; D unclear. CDR3 length: 13 amino acids. V gave up 3 bases and J gave up 6 bases, with 9 bases separating them. Germline V lookup: CDR1 SGHTA, CDR2 FQGNSA. Combining the CDR3 with reference TRBV7-2 and TRBJ2-1 gives the whole variable domain GAGVSQSPSNKVTEKGKDVELRCDPISGHTALYWYRQSLGQGLEFLIYFQGNSAPDKSGLPSDRFSAERTGGSVSTLTIQRTQQEDSAVYLCASSFHLANEQFFGPGTRLTVL.

This clone appeared a few times. The chain uses TRBV19 and TRBJ2-7, with D uncertain. Trimming shortened V by 0 bases and J by 0 bases, and 3 bases separated the two germline ends. The length of the CDR3 is 13 residues. Germline V gene sequence: CDR1 LNHDA, CDR2 SQIVND (reference sequence). The chain's CDR3 is CASSIESSYEQYF. The CDR3 DNA reads TGTGCCAGTAGTATAGAGAGCTCCTACGAGCAGTACTTC.

This clone has only a few counts. The rearrangement links TRBV5-1 to TRBJ1-4; 7 nucleotides match TRBD1. V shed 0 bases, J shed 7 bases, and the junction held 0 bases outside the gene matches. CDR1 and CDR2 (germline): SGHRS, YFSETQ. CDR3 length: 13 residues. The CDR3 DNA reads as TGCGCCAGCAGCTTGGACAGGGGTGAAAAACTGTTTTTT. This sequence encodes CASSLDRGEKLFF.

The chain joins TRBV4-1 to TRBJ2-3; 10 positions match TRBD2. This CDR3 spans 15 amino acids. Trimming cost V 3 bases and J 4 bases; bases outside gene matches: 4. Germline V gene lookup returns CDR1 MGHRA and CDR2 YSYEKL. CDR3 sequence: CASSQQAGGADTQYF. The CDR3 region has the DNA TGCGCCAGCAGCCAGCAAGCGGGAGGGGCAGATACGCAGTATTTT.

The CDR3 here is CAWSVRQGSRGRGEAFF. CDR3 DNA: TGTGCCTGGAGTGTTCGTCAGGGCAGCCGCGGCAGAGGTGAAGCTTTCTTT. The chain joins TRBV30 to TRBJ1-1; D is perhaps TRBD1 (5 bases). With 0 bases removed from V and 7 bases from J, the gap between germline ends came to 24 bases. CDR1 and CDR2 from the germline V gene are GTSNPN and SVGIG (reference sequence). The CDR3 runs to 17 residues.

This chain links TRBV19 with TRBJ1-1; the D gene is possibly TRBD1 (5 bases). The V gene lost 4 bases and the J gene lost 1 base, with 16 bases spanning the gap. Germline CDR1 is LNHDA and CDR2 is SQIVND (reference sequence). CDR3 length: 16 residues. The CDR3 region has the DNA TGTGCCAGTAGTAAATTCTACCCCCAGGGGAACACTGAAGCTTTCTTT. Protein sequence: CASSKFYPQGNTEAFF.

CDR3 sequence reads: CASNRSSYNSPLHF. The CDR3, as DNA: TGTGCCAGCAATCGGAGCTCCTATAATTCACCCCTCCACTTT. J is TRBJ1-6 and V is TRBV28, with D uncertain. V shed 7 bases and J shed 0 bases, with 7 bases lying between them. This CDR3 has 14 residues. Germline values: CDR1 MDHEN, CDR2 SYDVKM.

This clone was detected only a few times. J is TRBJ1-2 and V is TRBV6-5, with unresolved D. The CDR3 is made up of 12 amino acids. Per the germline V gene, CDR1 is MNHEY and CDR2 is SVGAGI. Trimming took off 6 bases at V and 7 bases at J, with 12 bases between the two ends. The DNA of the CDR3 is TGTGCCAGCAGATCATTTCAGCGTGGCTACACCTTC. Translation gives CASRSFQRGYTF.

In this sample, this clone turned up a few times. The chain joins TRBV7-9 to TRBJ1-2, with TRBD1 as a possible D gene (5 bases). This CDR3 comprises 11 residues. V shed 8 bases and J shed 12 bases, with 16 bases lying between them. Looked up from germline, CDR1 is SEHNR and CDR2 is FQNEAQ (reference sequence). Here the CDR3 reads CASGGGGFNTF. The CDR3 DNA sequence: TGTGCCAGCGGGGGTGGGGGGTTCAACACCTTC.

This sequence joins TRBV6-1 and TRBJ1-6, with D maybe TRBD1 (6 bases). There are 14 residues in the CDR3. V shed 3 bases and J shed 6 bases, with 9 bases lying between them. Germline V gene sequence: CDR1 MNHNS, CDR2 SASEGT. Here the CDR3 reads CASSERQANSPLHF. The DNA of the CDR3 is TGTGCCAGCAGTGAGAGACAGGCTAATTCACCCCTCCACTTT.

This clone was observed a few times. The chain recombines TRBV2 with TRBJ1-5; D remains unclear. This CDR3 contains 19 residues. Germline-derived CDR1 and CDR2 are SNHLY and FYNNEI. Trimming cost V 5 bases and J 0 bases, with 23 bases left between them. CDR3 DNA: TGTGCCAGCAGTCCCCCGGGAAACCGGAGATTCTATAGCAATCAGCCCCAGCATTTT. It yields the protein CASSPPGNRRFYSNQPQHF. Combining the CDR3 with reference TRBV2 and TRBJ1-5 gives the whole variable domain EPEVTQTPSHQVTQMGQEVILRCVPISNHLYFYWYRQILGQKVEFLVSFYNNEISEKSEIFDDQFSVERPDGSNFTLKIRSTKLEDSAMYFCASSPPGNRRFYSNQPQHFGDGTRLSIL.

This clone was counted between two and nine times. The chain has TRBV7-7 and TRBJ2-1; a weak D match, TRBD2 (5 bases). The germline V gene has CDR1 SSHAT and CDR2 FNYEAQ (reference sequence). This CDR3 contains 13 residues. V lost 2 bases and J 6 bases, leaving 8 bases between the germline ends. The CDR3 loop reads CASSLSRGNEQFF. The CDR3 DNA follows: TGTGCCAGCAGCTTATCCCGGGGCAATGAGCAGTTCTTC.

The rearrangement joins TRBV29-1 to TRBJ1-1; D not certain. With 8 bases removed from V and 2 bases from J, the gap between germline ends came to 6 bases. Germline loops: CDR1 SQVTM, CDR2 ANQGSEA. This CDR3 spans 10 amino acids. CDR3 sequence (DNA): TGCAGCTCTAGTAACACTGAAGCTTTCTTT. Translated, it gives CSSSNTEAFF.

This clone was picked up a small number of times. The chain recombines TRBV5-1 with TRBJ2-6; a possible D gene is TRBD2 (5 bases). The CDR3 totals 16 residues. The ends were cut back, 4 bases at V and 0 bases at J, with 11 bases in the middle. CDR1 is SGHRS and CDR2 is YFSETQ in the germline V gene. The CDR3 region is CASSDGLGSGANVLTF. CDR3 DNA: TGCGCCAGCAGCGACGGACTTGGCTCTGGGGCCAACGTCCTGACTTTC. Looking up the rest from reference TRBV5-1 and TRBJ2-6 gives the full variable domain: KAGVTQTPRYLIKTRGQQVTLSCSPISGHRSVSWYQQTPGQGLQFLFEYFSETQRNKGNFPGRFSGRQFSNSRSEMNVSTLELGDSALYLCASSDGLGSGANVLTFGAGSRLTVL.

The chain uses TRBV5-1 and TRBJ1-1; tentative D call: TRBD1 (5 bases). The CDR3 is made up of 17 amino acids. V shed 0 bases and J shed 0 bases, with 15 bases lying between them. In germline, CDR1 is SGHRS, CDR2 YFSETQ. The CDR3 protein is CASSLGDSGLLNTEAFF. The CDR3 DNA reads as TGCGCCAGCAGCTTGGGTGACAGTGGGTTGCTGAACACTGAAGCTTTCTTT. The complete variable domain, with remaining parts taken from reference TRBV5-1 and TRBJ1-1, reads KAGVTQTPRYLIKTRGQQVTLSCSPISGHRSVSWYQQTPGQGLQFLFEYFSETQRNKGNFPGRFSGRQFSNSRSEMNVSTLELGDSALYLCASSLGDSGLLNTEAFFGQGTRLTVV.

The chain couples TRBV19 to TRBJ1-2; tentatively, D is TRBD1 (5 bases). The CDR3 spans 15 residues. With 3 bases removed from V and 4 bases from J, the gap between germline ends came to 15 bases. CDR1 LNHDA and CDR2 SQIVND come from the germline V gene (reference sequence). The CDR3 nucleotides are TGTGCCAGTAGTATCTCGCAGGGAACCGTCTATGGCTACACCTTC. Translation: CASSISQGTVYGYTF.

This chain connects TRBV19 to TRBJ2-2; 7 nucleotides agree with TRBD1. The ends lost 4 bases at V and 1 base at J; junction bases unmatched: 0. The length of the CDR3 is 14 residues. The germline CDR1 and CDR2 sequences are LNHDA and SQIVND (reference sequence). CDR3 DNA: TGTGCCAGTAGTAGACAGGGGAACACCGGGGAGCTGTTTTTT. This codes for CASSRQGNTGELFF.

The table lists this clone with a few counts. The chain carries TRBV29-1 and TRBJ1-5, with a possible D match to TRBD1 (5 bases). This CDR3 contains 15 residues. The V end lost 6 bases, the J end lost 0 bases, and 15 bases lay between the germline ends. The germline gives CDR1 SQVTM, CDR2 ANQGSEA. The CDR3 DNA reads TGCAGCGTCCCCCACGGGGGGAATAGCAATCAGCCCCAGCATTTT. Protein product: CSVPHGGNSNQPQHF.